This T cell receptor (beta chain) was sequenced during a study of OX40 agonist ivuxolimab in advanced cancers. With autoimmune disease history or systemic immunosuppression, patients were excluded. Blood draws occurred at baseline, cycle 4 day 1, and cycle 7 day 1. Note on this clone: The antigen is unknown.

TCRdb's copy holds only in-frame clones and misses some; the assay was immunoSEQ multiplex PCR. The sample yields around 62,000 clones, approximately 82% seen once. Broader study findings: Expanded clones were, on average, more numerous among CD8+ T cells than CD4+.

This clonotype was sampled from an adult with an advanced solid tumor such as melanoma, head and neck, liver or kidney cancer. Sequenced here: CD4+ or CD8+ T cells sorted from blood, sampled in a trial of the OX40 agonist ivuxolimab.

The CDR3 DNA reads as TGTGCCAGCAGCGGACACCGCACAGATACGCAGTATTTT. This sequence encodes CASSGHRTDTQYF. This chain connects TRBV5-4 to TRBJ2-3, with D perhaps TRBD1 (5 bases). Trimming removed 4 bases from V and 1 base from J, with 7 bases in between. The CDR3 is made up of 13 amino acids. Germline CDR1 SGHNT, CDR2 YYREEE (reference sequence).